This T cell receptor beta chain was observed in a study of blood T cells in healthy people across ages. Points from the study as a whole: Diversity estimates drawn from one million T cells were deemed underestimates.

Sample-barcoded 5' priming and a J-beta primer mix drove a second PCR of about 7 to 11 cycles. Via MiXCR, TCRdb re-called the 5' RACE reads, giving one row per CDR3 protein. The profile shows 600,000 or so distinct CDR3 sequences, about 30% of them singletons. The ends lost 2 bases at V and 14 bases at J; junction bases unmatched: 9. Per germline, CDR1 MNHNS and CDR2 SASEGT. The CDR3 length is 13 residues. This clonotype was counted ten times or more. Its antigen is as yet unknown. This clonotype was sampled from a woman of 80 years or more in good health. Sequenced: blood. The chain links TRBV6-1 to TRBJ2-1, with 7 bases lining up with TRBD2. CDR3 DNA sequence: TGTGCCAGCAGTGAACCAGCGGGGACTCAGGAGTTCTTC. It is translated as CASSEPAGTQEFF.